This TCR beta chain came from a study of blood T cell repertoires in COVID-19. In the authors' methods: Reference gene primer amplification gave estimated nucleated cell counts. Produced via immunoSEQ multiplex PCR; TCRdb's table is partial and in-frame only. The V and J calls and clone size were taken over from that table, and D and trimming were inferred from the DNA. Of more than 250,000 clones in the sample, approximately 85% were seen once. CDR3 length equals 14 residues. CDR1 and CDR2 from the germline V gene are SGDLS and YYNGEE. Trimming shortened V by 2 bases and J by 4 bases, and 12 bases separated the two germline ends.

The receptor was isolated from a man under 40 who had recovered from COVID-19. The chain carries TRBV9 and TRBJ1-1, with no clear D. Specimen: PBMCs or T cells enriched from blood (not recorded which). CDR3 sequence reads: CASSVSPRSTEAFF. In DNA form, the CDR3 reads TGTGCCAGCAGCGTTTCCCCCCGGAGCACTGAAGCTTTCTTT.